Below are 7 T cell receptor beta chains sequenced from a single sample in a study of T cells after yellow fever vaccination. TCRdb reprocessed the 5' RACE reads with MiXCR, giving one entry per CDR3 protein. The table has 300,000 to 350,000 distinct CDR3 sequences, around 4.5% seen once; the top ten hold approximately 20%. The sample here was PBMCs, taken 15 days after the yellow fever booster vaccination. The source of these receptors is a young man who received the YFV17D yellow fever vaccine.

This clonotype occurred many times. The chain has TRBV12-3 or TRBV12-4 and TRBJ2-1; possibly TRBD1 for D (5 bases). Trimming removed 4 bases at V and 0 bases at J, with 13 bases between. There are 16 residues in the CDR3. CDR3 in amino acids: CASSWGRTSSYNEQFF. The CDR3 coding sequence is TGTGCCAGCAGTTGGGGCCGGACAAGCTCCTACAATGAGCAGTTCTTC.

This clonotype was seen at least ten times. The V and J genes are TRBV7-9 and TRBJ2-1; 8 bases are a match to TRBD1. The germline CDR1 and CDR2 sequences are SEHNR and FQNEAQ (reference sequence). The CDR3 is 20 residues long. V lost 4 bases and J lost 2; bases outside the gene matches: 19. The CDR3 loop reads CASSYLRRGSQGVTYNEQFF. CDR3 DNA sequence: TGTGCCAGCAGCTATCTCCGCCGCGGCTCACAGGGGGTCACCTACAATGAGCAGTTCTTC.

This clonotype was observed many times. This chain joins TRBV4-1 and TRBJ1-1, with D perhaps matching TRBD1 (6 bases). The germline CDR1 and CDR2 sequences are MGHRA and YSYEKL. Trimming removed 4 bases at V and 1 base at J, with 13 bases between. There are 15 residues in the CDR3. CDR3 nucleotide sequence: TGCGCCAGCAGCCTATCGGACAGACGGAACACTGAAGCTTTCTTT. It yields the protein CASSLSDRRNTEAFF.

The chain is built from TRBV6-1 and TRBJ1-3, with D uncertain. V lost 8 bases and J 0 bases, leaving 14 bases between the germline ends. The CDR3 consists of 15 residues. Germline V gives CDR1 MNHNS, CDR2 SASEGT. In DNA form, the CDR3 reads TGTGCCAGCGGATGGACTTTGAGCTCTGGAAACACCATATATTTT. Amino acids: CASGWTLSSGNTIYF.

This clonotype was seen many times. This chain links TRBV20-1 with TRBJ2-7; D is tentatively TRBD1 or TRBD2 (6 bases each). The ends were cut back, 6 bases at V and 2 bases at J, with 20 bases in the middle. This CDR3 spans 15 amino acids. CDR1 and CDR2 from the germline V gene are DFQATT and SNEGSKA (reference sequence). The CDR3 here is CSAPRAGQPTYEQYV. CDR3 nucleotides: TGCAGTGCCCCAAGGGCGGGACAACCAACCTACGAGCAGTACGTC.

The chain joins TRBV6-2 or TRBV6-3 to TRBJ1-1; D unclear. This CDR3 region has 13 residues. V was pared by 5 bases and J by 4 bases, with 11 bases between. Looked up from germline, CDR1 is MNHEY and CDR2 is SVGEGT. The CDR3 loop is CASSVGLGTEAFF. The CDR3 bases are TGTGCCAGCAGTGTGGGGTTGGGCACTGAAGCTTTCTTT.

The chain carries TRBV18 and TRBJ1-2, with D unclear. Germline CDR1 is KGHSH and CDR2 is LQKENI. Trimming cost V 2 bases and J 8 bases, with 12 bases left between them. This CDR3 has 13 amino acids. CDR3 in DNA: TGTGCCAGCTCACCAGACGACGCGCGAGGCTACACCTTC. Translation: CASSPDDARGYTF.